Listed below are T cell receptor beta chains from one sample, sequenced in a study of T cell repertoires in cytomegalovirus infection. Each CDR3 protein is one row after TCRdb ran MiXCR on the reads. In the table there are about 250,000 distinct CDR3 sequences, approximately 7% of which are singletons. Material: PBMCs. The receptors originated from a human donor in good health (CMV status not recorded). Some clones in this sample may be carry-over from other donors' samples. The CDR3 runs from the conserved cysteine through the conserved F or W. D genes are given only for firm matches. The size of a clone is reported for some rows only, either as once, few or many, or as a class for expanded clones.

V gene	clone size	D gene	J gene	CDR3 protein	CDR3 DNA
TRBV28	few	.	TRBJ1-2	CASRGRGEGYGYTF	TGTGCCAGCCGGGGGAGGGGCGAGGGGTATGGCTACACCTTC
TRBV20-1	many	TRBD1	TRBJ1-4	CSARDRRQGLEKLFF	TGCAGTGCTAGAGATAGGCGACAGGGACTCGAAAAACTGTTTTTT
TRBV7-2	many	.	TRBJ2-2	CASSMFELNTGELFF	TGTGCCAGCAGCATGTTTGAGCTCAACACCGGGGAGCTGTTTTTT
TRBV30	many	.	TRBJ1-6	CAWSWESGNYNSPLHF	TGTGCCTGGAGTTGGGAGTCTGGGAACTATAATTCACCCCTCCACTTT
TRBV12-3/TRBV12-4	many	.	TRBJ1-5	CASRIRSDQPQHF	TGTGCCAGCAGAATCCGGTCCGATCAGCCCCAGCATTTT
TRBV6-6	many	.	TRBJ2-7	CASSYASTYEQYF	TGTGCCAGCAGTTACGCTAGCACTTACGAGCAGTACTTC
TRBV20-1	many	TRBD2	TRBJ2-3	CSARERAGNTDTQYF	TGCAGTGCGCGGGAGAGAGCGGGGAACACAGATACGCAGTATTTT
TRBV28	many	.	TRBJ2-7	CASSGGQGEQYF	TGTGCCAGCAGTGGGGGACAAGGCGAGCAGTACTTC
TRBV28	.	.	TRBJ1-1	CASSIIVETEAFF	TGTGCCAGCAGTATCATCGTGGAAACTGAAGCTTTCTTT
TRBV7-2	many	.	TRBJ1-5	CASTLQGPGNQPQHF	TGTGCCAGCACCCTTCAGGGTCCTGGCAATCAGCCCCAGCATTTT
TRBV12-3/TRBV12-4	.	.	TRBJ2-1	CASGIGPAHSHNEQFF	TGTGCCAGCGGGATTGGACCGGCGCATAGTCACAATGAGCAGTTCTTC
TRBV9	many	.	TRBJ2-1	CASSVSSGNEQFF	TGTGCCAGCAGCGTATCCAGCGGCAATGAGCAGTTCTTC
TRBV15	.	.	TRBJ2-3	CATTAAGGDTQYF	TGTGCCACCACAGCGGCCGGTGGGGATACGCAGTATTTT
TRBV27	.	.	TRBJ1-2	CASSSLDLGGLNGYTF	TGTGCCAGCAGCTCATTAGACCTCGGGGGACTGAATGGCTACACCTTC
TRBV2	many	.	TRBJ2-2	CASKDGTPSTGELFF	TGTGCCAGTAAGGACGGGACCCCTTCCACCGGGGAGCTGTTTTTT
TRBV14	many	.	TRBJ2-1	CASSQDLGLASSYNEQFF	TGTGCCAGCAGCCAAGATTTAGGCCTAGCAAGCTCCTACAATGAGCAGTTCTTC
TRBV19	few	.	TRBJ2-4	CASSPGEGGKNIQYF	TGTGCCAGTAGTCCAGGGGAGGGCGGCAAAAACATTCAGTACTTC
TRBV7-8	many	TRBD2	TRBJ2-5	CASSLLSGVETQYF	TGTGCCAGCAGCTTACTAAGCGGGGTGGAGACCCAGTACTTC
TRBV29-1	.	.	TRBJ1-1	CSVAPRQMTEAFF	TGCAGCGTTGCCCCCCGGCAGATGACTGAAGCTTTCTTT
TRBV18	few	.	TRBJ1-2	CASSPAGPGPAIGYTF	TGTGCCAGCTCACCAGCGGGACCCGGGCCCGCCATCGGCTACACCTTC
TRBV7-2	many	TRBD1	TRBJ1-2	CASSPSQGARGYTF	TGTGCCAGCAGCCCCTCACAGGGGGCGCGGGGCTACACCTTC
TRBV6-4	many	TRBD2	TRBJ2-3	CASSEVAGGPDTQYF	TGTGCCAGCAGTGAGGTAGCGGGGGGCCCAGATACGCAGTATTTT
TRBV29-1	many	TRBD1	TRBJ1-2	CSDRTGAYGYTF	TGCAGCGATAGGACAGGGGCCTATGGCTACACCTTC
TRBV6-5	many	TRBD2	TRBJ2-5	CASSYRTSEGGETQYF	TGTGCCAGCAGTTATCGGACTAGCGAAGGGGGAGAGACCCAGTACTTC
TRBV5-1	.	TRBD2	TRBJ2-5	CASSLSSGGGLETQYF	TGCGCCAGCAGCTTGTCTAGCGGGGGAGGCTTAGAGACCCAGTACTTC
TRBV6-2/TRBV6-3	many	.	TRBJ2-7	CASSYPRDLSYEQYF	TGTGCCAGCAGTTATCCCAGGGACCTTTCCTACGAGCAGTACTTC
TRBV5-1	many	.	TRBJ2-5	CASSLRPGQETQYF	TGCGCCAGCAGCTTACGTCCAGGACAAGAGACCCAGTACTTC
TRBV28	few	.	TRBJ2-4	CASSFRGAKNIQYF	TGTGCCAGCAGTTTTAGGGGAGCCAAAAACATTCAGTACTTC
TRBV29-1	many	TRBD1	TRBJ1-2	CSVPLRDRGYGYTF	TGCAGCGTTCCACTCCGGGACAGGGGGTATGGCTACACCTTC
TRBV6-5	.	TRBD1	TRBJ2-5	CASSYRDRGETQYF	TGTGCCAGCAGTTACCGGGACAGGGGTGAGACCCAGTACTTC
TRBV10-3	.	TRBD1	TRBJ1-6	CAINRGGNSPLHF	TGTGCCATCAACAGGGGTGGGAATTCACCCCTCCACTTT
TRBV2	few	.	TRBJ2-1	CATRSGRRLHEQFF	TGTGCCACCCGGTCGGGAAGGAGGCTCCATGAGCAGTTCTTC
TRBV28	many	.	TRBJ2-3	CASSLTGDTQYF	TGTGCCAGCAGTTTAACGGGGGATACGCAGTATTTT
TRBV7-9	many	.	TRBJ2-3	CASSLPQDTQYF	TGTGCCAGCAGCTTACCCCAAGATACGCAGTATTTT
TRBV7-3	many	TRBD2	TRBJ2-3	CASSLSGDTDTQYF	TGTGCCAGCAGCTTGAGCGGGGACACAGATACGCAGTATTTT
TRBV2	.	TRBD1	TRBJ1-4	CASSEGTGPNEKLFF	TGTGCCAGCAGTGAAGGGACAGGTCCTAATGAAAAACTGTTTTTT
TRBV7-2	many	.	TRBJ1-6	CASSLGDLSPLHF	TGTGCCAGCAGCTTAGGGGACCTTTCACCCCTCCACTTT
TRBV20-1	.	.	TRBJ1-4	CSANFRETNEKLFF	TGCAGTGCTAACTTCAGGGAAACTAATGAAAAACTGTTTTTT
TRBV7-2	many	.	TRBJ2-6	CASSLLGGRGANVLTF	TGTGCCAGCAGCCTACTTGGGGGGCGCGGGGCCAACGTCCTGACTTTC
TRBV7-2	many	TRBD2	TRBJ2-5	CASTLSGGALETQYF	TGTGCCAGCACCCTAAGCGGGGGGGCCTTGGAGACCCAGTACTTC
TRBV12-3/TRBV12-4	many	TRBD1	TRBJ1-6	CASRRDRDYNSPLHF	TGTGCCAGCAGGCGGGACAGGGATTATAATTCACCCCTCCACTTT
TRBV12-3/TRBV12-4	many	TRBD2	TRBJ2-7	CASSLGLAGASYEQYF	TGTGCCAGCAGTTTAGGGCTAGCGGGGGCCTCCTACGAGCAGTACTTC
TRBV11-3	.	.	TRBJ2-2	CASSHGDTGELFF	TGTGCCAGCAGCCACGGCGATACCGGGGAGCTGTTTTTT